This is a list of T cell receptor beta chains from one sample in a study of blood T cells in healthy people across ages. Using its own MiXCR run on the 5' RACE reads, TCRdb lists one record per CDR3 protein. Of around 800,000 distinct CDR3 sequences in the sample, 50% to 65% were seen once. Material for sequencing was blood. The origin of the receptors is an elderly man in good health. Each CDR3 is given with its conserved first and last residue. The order of the fields is J gene, V gene, clone size, D gene, CDR3 length, CDR3 protein, CDR3 DNA. D genes are given only for firm matches. The size of a clone is reported for some rows only, either as once, few or many, or as a class for expanded clones.

j_call: TRBJ1-5
v_call: TRBV4-2
clone_size: few
d_call: TRBD1
cdr3_length: 15
cdr3_aa: CASSDRDRGDQPQHF
cdr3_nt: TGTGCCAGCAGCGACCGGGACAGGGGCGATCAGCCCCAGCATTTT

j_call: TRBJ2-5
v_call: TRBV20-1
clone_size: NA
d_call: TRBD1
cdr3_length: 14
cdr3_aa: CSARDLRQGVTQYF
cdr3_nt: TGCAGTGCTAGAGATCTACGACAGGGGGTGACCCAGTACTTC

j_call: TRBJ2-7
v_call: TRBV4-2
clone_size: NA
d_call: TRBD2
cdr3_length: 15
cdr3_aa: CASSPTSGSNYEQYF
cdr3_nt: TGTGCCAGCAGCCCTACCAGCGGGAGCAACTACGAGCAGTACTTC

j_call: TRBJ2-6
v_call: TRBV7-2
clone_size: NA
d_call: TRBD1
cdr3_length: 20
cdr3_aa: CASSLTYRDRVNRGANVLTF
cdr3_nt: TGTGCCAGCAGTTTGACGTACCGGGACAGGGTGAATCGCGGGGCCAACGTCCTGACTTTC

j_call: TRBJ2-1
v_call: TRBV12-3/TRBV12-4
clone_size: NA
d_call: TRBD2
cdr3_length: 15
cdr3_aa: CASRPTSGARDEQFF
cdr3_nt: TGTGCCAGCAGGCCAACTAGCGGGGCAAGGGATGAGCAGTTCTTC

j_call: TRBJ2-1
v_call: TRBV7-3
clone_size: NA
d_call: TRBD2
cdr3_length: 15
cdr3_aa: CACSSISGRVREQFF
cdr3_nt: TGTGCCTGCAGCTCCATTAGCGGGAGGGTTCGGGAGCAGTTCTTC

j_call: TRBJ1-1
v_call: TRBV29-1
clone_size: once
d_call: TRBD1
cdr3_length: 13
cdr3_aa: CSVLTGMNTEAFF
cdr3_nt: TGCAGCGTCCTGACAGGGATGAACACTGAAGCTTTCTTT

j_call: TRBJ2-7
v_call: TRBV20-1
clone_size: NA
d_call: TRBD2
cdr3_length: 16
cdr3_aa: CSARDRIAGASYEQYF
cdr3_nt: TGCAGTGCTAGAGATAGGATAGCGGGAGCCTCCTACGAGCAGTACTTC

j_call: TRBJ2-6
v_call: TRBV7-8
clone_size: NA
d_call: NA
cdr3_length: 15
cdr3_aa: CASAQGRTGANVLTF
cdr3_nt: TGTGCCAGCGCCCAAGGGAGGACTGGGGCCAACGTCCTGACTTTC

j_call: TRBJ1-2
v_call: TRBV12-3/TRBV12-4
clone_size: NA
d_call: NA
cdr3_length: 13
cdr3_aa: CASSLVGTTGYTF
cdr3_nt: TGTGCCAGCAGTTTAGTTGGGACAACCGGCTACACCTTC

j_call: TRBJ1-4
v_call: TRBV7-3
clone_size: NA
d_call: NA
cdr3_length: 15
cdr3_aa: CASSLTGTMSEKLFF
cdr3_nt: TGTGCCAGCAGCTTAACGGGGACAATGAGCGAAAAACTGTTTTTT

j_call: TRBJ1-5
v_call: TRBV27
clone_size: NA
d_call: NA
cdr3_length: 16
cdr3_aa: CASSLTWRAGNQPQHF
cdr3_nt: TGTGCCAGCAGTTTAACGTGGAGGGCTGGCAATCAGCCCCAGCATTTT

j_call: TRBJ2-7
v_call: TRBV12-3/TRBV12-4
clone_size: NA
d_call: TRBD1
cdr3_length: 14
cdr3_aa: CASRDRGLPHEQYF
cdr3_nt: TGTGCCAGTAGGGACAGGGGGCTACCCCACGAGCAGTACTTC

j_call: TRBJ1-5
v_call: TRBV7-2
clone_size: NA
d_call: TRBD1
cdr3_length: 15
cdr3_aa: CASSLAATGVEPQHF
cdr3_nt: TGTGCCAGCAGCTTAGCGGCGACAGGGGTAGAACCCCAGCATTTT

j_call: TRBJ2-1
v_call: TRBV3-1
clone_size: NA
d_call: NA
cdr3_length: 13
cdr3_aa: CASSQTPGYSEFF
cdr3_nt: TGTGCCAGCAGCCAAACCCCCGGGTACTCTGAGTTCTTC

j_call: TRBJ2-1
v_call: TRBV20-1
clone_size: once
d_call: NA
cdr3_length: 10
cdr3_aa: CSAEYNEQFF
cdr3_nt: TGCAGTGCCGAGTATAATGAGCAGTTCTTC

j_call: TRBJ1-2
v_call: TRBV4-1
clone_size: NA
d_call: NA
cdr3_length: 15
cdr3_aa: CASSPPPGPPGGYTF
cdr3_nt: TGCGCCAGCAGCCCGCCCCCAGGGCCCCCCGGTGGCTACACCTTC

j_call: TRBJ1-6
v_call: TRBV13
clone_size: NA
d_call: NA
cdr3_length: 14
cdr3_aa: CATQRGDYNSPLHF
cdr3_nt: TGTGCCACCCAGCGGGGGGACTATAATTCACCCCTCCACTTT

j_call: TRBJ1-2
v_call: TRBV12-3/TRBV12-4
clone_size: once
d_call: NA
cdr3_length: 14
cdr3_aa: CSSSIRRALGGYTF
cdr3_nt: TGTTCCAGCAGTATACGTCGGGCACTCGGCGGCTACACCTTC

j_call: TRBJ1-2
v_call: TRBV20-1
clone_size: NA
d_call: NA
cdr3_length: 11
cdr3_aa: CSARVTVGYTF
cdr3_nt: TGCAGTGCTAGAGTGACAGTTGGCTACACCTTC

j_call: TRBJ2-7
v_call: TRBV9
clone_size: once
d_call: TRBD2
cdr3_length: 14
cdr3_aa: CASSGSGSKYEQYF
cdr3_nt: TGTGCCAGCAGCGGTAGCGGGAGCAAGTACGAGCAGTACTTC

j_call: TRBJ1-4
v_call: TRBV29-1
clone_size: NA
d_call: NA
cdr3_length: 13
cdr3_aa: CSVTSGTNEKLFF
cdr3_nt: TGCAGCGTTACATCGGGTACTAATGAAAAACTGTTTTTT

j_call: TRBJ2-7
v_call: TRBV27
clone_size: few
d_call: NA
cdr3_length: 15
cdr3_aa: CASSTDLLASGEQYF
cdr3_nt: TGTGCCAGCAGTACCGACCTCTTAGCGTCGGGCGAGCAGTACTTC

j_call: TRBJ2-1
v_call: TRBV28
clone_size: NA
d_call: NA
cdr3_length: 15
cdr3_aa: CASRQVDSSYNEQFF
cdr3_nt: TGTGCCAGCAGGCAAGTCGATAGCTCCTACAATGAGCAGTTCTTC

j_call: TRBJ1-5
v_call: TRBV10-3
clone_size: NA
d_call: NA
cdr3_length: 15
cdr3_aa: CAISESPGGREPQHF
cdr3_nt: TGTGCCATCAGTGAGTCGCCCGGGGGCAGGGAGCCCCAGCATTTT

j_call: TRBJ1-5
v_call: TRBV3-1
clone_size: NA
d_call: NA
cdr3_length: 15
cdr3_aa: CASSDRGAGNQPQHF
cdr3_nt: TGTGCCAGCAGCGACCGGGGCGCCGGCAATCAGCCCCAGCATTTT

j_call: TRBJ1-2
v_call: TRBV5-1
clone_size: few
d_call: NA
cdr3_length: 15
cdr3_aa: CASSTGQPLNYGYTF
cdr3_nt: TGCGCCAGCAGCACCGGACAGCCTCTCAACTATGGCTACACCTTC

j_call: TRBJ2-7
v_call: TRBV5-1
clone_size: NA
d_call: NA
cdr3_length: 14
cdr3_aa: CASSLRQVLYEQYF
cdr3_nt: TGCGCCAGCAGCTTAAGACAGGTCCTCTACGAGCAGTACTTC

j_call: TRBJ2-7
v_call: TRBV5-1
clone_size: few
d_call: NA
cdr3_length: 15
cdr3_aa: CASSPRLEASGEQYF
cdr3_nt: TGCGCCAGCAGCCCGCGACTAGAAGCTTCTGGCGAGCAGTACTTC

j_call: TRBJ2-1
v_call: TRBV6-1
clone_size: few
d_call: NA
cdr3_length: 12
cdr3_aa: CASSEVPNEQFF
cdr3_nt: TGTGCCAGCAGTGAGGTCCCCAATGAGCAGTTCTTC

j_call: TRBJ1-1
v_call: TRBV2
clone_size: once
d_call: NA
cdr3_length: 16
cdr3_aa: CASSDSGLGMNTEAFF
cdr3_nt: TGTGCCAGCAGTGATTCGGGTTTGGGCATGAACACTGAAGCTTTCTTT

j_call: TRBJ2-5
v_call: TRBV20-1
clone_size: NA
d_call: TRBD2
cdr3_length: 11
cdr3_aa: CSAGRGETQYF
cdr3_nt: TGCAGTGCTGGGAGGGGAGAGACCCAGTACTTC

j_call: TRBJ1-2
v_call: TRBV4-3
clone_size: NA
d_call: NA
cdr3_length: 16
cdr3_aa: CASSQDLPSGIAGYTF
cdr3_nt: TGCGCCAGCAGCCAAGATCTACCCAGTGGTATAGCCGGCTACACCTTC

j_call: TRBJ2-5
v_call: TRBV29-1
clone_size: NA
d_call: TRBD1
cdr3_length: 12
cdr3_aa: CSFGTGYNEQYF
cdr3_nt: TGCAGCTTCGGGACAGGGTACAATGAGCAGTACTTC

j_call: TRBJ2-3
v_call: TRBV27
clone_size: few
d_call: NA
cdr3_length: 14
cdr3_aa: CASSLANVWDTQYF
cdr3_nt: TGTGCCAGCAGTTTAGCTAACGTCTGGGATACGCAGTATTTT

j_call: TRBJ2-3
v_call: TRBV20-1
clone_size: NA
d_call: NA
cdr3_length: 16
cdr3_aa: CSARDRGRPSTDTQYF
cdr3_nt: TGCAGTGCTAGAGATAGGGGACGGCCTAGCACAGATACGCAGTATTTT

j_call: TRBJ2-1
v_call: TRBV12-3/TRBV12-4
clone_size: NA
d_call: TRBD2
cdr3_length: 14
cdr3_aa: CASRAGAGLDEQFF
cdr3_nt: TGTGCCAGCCGGGCGGGAGCAGGGTTGGATGAGCAGTTCTTC

j_call: TRBJ2-1
v_call: TRBV29-1
clone_size: NA
d_call: TRBD2
cdr3_length: 15
cdr3_aa: CSVYRPGLGDNEQFF
cdr3_nt: TGCAGCGTTTACCGACCGGGACTAGGGGACAATGAGCAGTTCTTC

j_call: TRBJ2-1
v_call: TRBV18
clone_size: NA
d_call: NA
cdr3_length: 12
cdr3_aa: CASSPYGNEQFF
cdr3_nt: TGTGCCAGCTCACCATACGGAAATGAGCAGTTCTTC

j_call: TRBJ2-7
v_call: TRBV20-1
clone_size: NA
d_call: TRBD2
cdr3_length: 14
cdr3_aa: CSAGGLAGVYEQYF
cdr3_nt: TGCAGTGCTGGCGGACTAGCCGGCGTCTACGAGCAGTACTTC

j_call: TRBJ2-1
v_call: TRBV10-3
clone_size: NA
d_call: TRBD2
cdr3_length: 13
cdr3_aa: CVIGTSAYNEQFF
cdr3_nt: TGTGTCATCGGGACTAGCGCTTACAATGAGCAGTTCTTC

j_call: TRBJ2-1
v_call: TRBV5-1
clone_size: NA
d_call: NA
cdr3_length: 13
cdr3_aa: CASSTLARDEQFF
cdr3_nt: TGCGCCAGCAGCACACTAGCCCGGGATGAGCAGTTCTTC

j_call: TRBJ2-7
v_call: TRBV7-8
clone_size: once
d_call: NA
cdr3_length: 15
cdr3_aa: CASSLGGTIAYEQYF
cdr3_nt: TGTGCCAGCAGCTTAGGAGGGACGATTGCCTACGAGCAGTACTTC

j_call: TRBJ2-6
v_call: TRBV9
clone_size: NA
d_call: NA
cdr3_length: 17
cdr3_aa: CASSVDRTGRGANVLTF
cdr3_nt: TGTGCCAGCAGCGTCGACAGGACCGGGAGGGGGGCCAACGTCCTGACTTTC

j_call: TRBJ1-5
v_call: TRBV3-1
clone_size: NA
d_call: NA
cdr3_length: 14
cdr3_aa: CASSGGGSRQPQHF
cdr3_nt: TGTGCCAGCTCTGGGGGGGGGTCGAGGCAGCCCCAGCATTTT

j_call: TRBJ2-2
v_call: TRBV6-5
clone_size: once
d_call: NA
cdr3_length: 15
cdr3_aa: CASSNLRAFTGELFF
cdr3_nt: TGTGCCAGCAGTAACCTCCGGGCCTTCACCGGGGAGCTGTTTTTT

j_call: TRBJ2-7
v_call: TRBV2
clone_size: NA
d_call: TRBD1
cdr3_length: 13
cdr3_aa: CASKGQGDTEQYF
cdr3_nt: TGTGCCAGCAAGGGACAGGGAGATACCGAGCAGTACTTC

j_call: TRBJ2-1
v_call: TRBV12-3/TRBV12-4
clone_size: few
d_call: TRBD2
cdr3_length: 15
cdr3_aa: CASSFPSGSYNEQFF
cdr3_nt: TGTGCCAGCAGTTTCCCTAGCGGGAGCTACAATGAGCAGTTCTTC

j_call: TRBJ1-1
v_call: TRBV29-1
clone_size: NA
d_call: NA
cdr3_length: 13
cdr3_aa: CSVEAGVNTEAFF
cdr3_nt: TGCAGCGTTGAGGCAGGGGTGAACACTGAAGCTTTCTTT

j_call: TRBJ2-5
v_call: TRBV29-1
clone_size: NA
d_call: NA
cdr3_length: 14
cdr3_aa: CSVEAGQYQETQYF
cdr3_nt: TGCAGCGTTGAAGCGGGGCAGTACCAAGAGACCCAGTACTTC

j_call: TRBJ1-2
v_call: TRBV6-6
clone_size: once
d_call: NA
cdr3_length: 15
cdr3_aa: CASSSTAKGDYGYTF
cdr3_nt: TGTGCCAGCAGTTCAACAGCGAAGGGTGACTATGGCTACACCTTC

j_call: TRBJ2-4
v_call: TRBV5-6
clone_size: few
d_call: NA
cdr3_length: 16
cdr3_aa: CASSFTALLAKNIQYF
cdr3_nt: TGTGCCAGCAGCTTCACAGCGCTCCTTGCCAAAAACATTCAGTACTTC

j_call: TRBJ2-1
v_call: TRBV12-3/TRBV12-4
clone_size: NA
d_call: NA
cdr3_length: 11
cdr3_aa: CASSFKNEQFF
cdr3_nt: TGTGCCAGCAGTTTCAAAAATGAGCAGTTCTTC

j_call: TRBJ2-7
v_call: TRBV9
clone_size: NA
d_call: NA
cdr3_length: 14
cdr3_aa: CASSVGQNSYEQYF
cdr3_nt: TGTGCCAGCAGCGTGGGCCAGAACTCCTACGAGCAGTACTTC

j_call: TRBJ2-7
v_call: TRBV20-1
clone_size: NA
d_call: TRBD2
cdr3_length: 13
cdr3_aa: CSVWLAGVYEQYF
cdr3_nt: TGCAGTGTCTGGCTAGCGGGAGTTTACGAGCAGTACTTC

j_call: TRBJ2-7
v_call: TRBV20-1
clone_size: NA
d_call: TRBD2
cdr3_length: 14
cdr3_aa: CSANLAGGPYEQYF
cdr3_nt: TGCAGTGCTAATCTGGCGGGAGGCCCCTACGAGCAGTACTTC

j_call: TRBJ2-1
v_call: TRBV10-3
clone_size: NA
d_call: TRBD1
cdr3_length: 15
cdr3_aa: CAISEFTGGSNEQFF
cdr3_nt: TGTGCCATCAGTGAGTTTACAGGGGGGTCCAATGAGCAGTTCTTC

j_call: TRBJ2-7
v_call: TRBV6-5
clone_size: NA
d_call: NA
cdr3_length: 9
cdr3_aa: CASGLPQYF
cdr3_nt: TGTGCCAGCGGTCTCCCCCAGTACTTC

j_call: TRBJ1-2
v_call: TRBV27
clone_size: few
d_call: TRBD1
cdr3_length: 17
cdr3_aa: CASSFMTGGQPGRGYTF
cdr3_nt: TGTGCCAGCAGTTTTATGACAGGGGGCCAACCGGGCCGTGGCTACACCTTC